This entry is about one T cell receptor beta chain. What it binds is unknown. Germline loops: CDR1 SGHRS, CDR2 YFSETQ. The CDR3 runs 19 residues. The V gene end was trimmed by 4 bases and the J gene end by 2 bases; junction bases not matched to a gene: 18. Clones were sequenced by immunoSEQ multiplex PCR, and TCRdb holds only the in-frame ones, with some missing. The sample holds 6,700 or so clones, almost 85% seen once. Treatment was busulfan-fludarabine conditioning, a marrow graft, and cyclophosphamide on days +3 and +4. These data belong to a study of T cells after posttransplantation cyclophosphamide. General study results and limits: Later blood repertoires were often dominated by clones from the donor CD8+ memory compartment.

The receptor was isolated from a female patient in her fifties or sixties who received an allogeneic stem cell transplant from a related donor, was CMV-positive, and had no GVHD. Some T cells may possibly be graft donor cells. The sample consisted of CD8+ T cells sorted from PBMCs, taken about 1,500 days after allogeneic stem cell transplant with posttransplant cyclophosphamide. The chain employs TRBV5-1 and TRBJ2-7, with 10 bases matching TRBD2. CDR3 DNA: TGCGCCAGCAGCCTCACGGATCGGTTAGCGGGAGGACCCACCTACGAGCAGTACTTC. It yields the protein CASSLTDRLAGGPTYEQYF.